This T cell receptor beta chain was identified during a study of naive and memory T cell subsets. Findings of the study overall: Gini index rose across naive, CM, EM and EMRA in CD4 and CD8.

This CDR3 spans 16 amino acids. Trimming left V 5 bases short and J 0 bases short, with 13 bases between. The germline V gene encodes CDR1 SGHVS and CDR2 FNYEAQ. With regard to this clonotype: Its antigen remains unknown.

Two oligonucleotides, mixed equimolar, formed the beta constant-region primer covering TRBC1 and TRBC2. Four rounds of PCR amplified the ligated cDNA using nested alpha and beta constant-region primers plus SP2. TCRdb reprocessed the UMI-ligation and nested PCR reads via MiXCR and lists one record per CDR3 protein. Here the sample spans 80,000 to 95,000 distinct CDR3 sequences, roughly 9.3% being singletons. The sequence came from a human donor in good health. This sequence joins TRBV7-6 and TRBJ2-2; tentatively, D is TRBD2 (6 bases). Input material: naive CD8+ T cells from blood. CDR3 sequence reads: CASSGRAGTNTGELFF. In DNA form, the CDR3 reads TGTGCCAGCAGCGGCAGAGCGGGTACGAACACCGGGGAGCTGTTTTTT.